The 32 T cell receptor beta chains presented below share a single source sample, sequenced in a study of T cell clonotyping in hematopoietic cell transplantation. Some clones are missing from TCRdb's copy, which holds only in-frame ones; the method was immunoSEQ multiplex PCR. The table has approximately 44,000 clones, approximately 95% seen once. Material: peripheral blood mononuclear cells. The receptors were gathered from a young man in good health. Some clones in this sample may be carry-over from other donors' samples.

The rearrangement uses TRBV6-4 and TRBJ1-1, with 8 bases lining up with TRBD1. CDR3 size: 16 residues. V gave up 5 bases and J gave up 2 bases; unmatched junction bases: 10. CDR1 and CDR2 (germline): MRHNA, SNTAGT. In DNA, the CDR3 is TGTGCCAGCAGTCCGACAGGGGAGACGGCAAACACTGAAGCTTTCTTT. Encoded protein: CASSPTGETANTEAFF.

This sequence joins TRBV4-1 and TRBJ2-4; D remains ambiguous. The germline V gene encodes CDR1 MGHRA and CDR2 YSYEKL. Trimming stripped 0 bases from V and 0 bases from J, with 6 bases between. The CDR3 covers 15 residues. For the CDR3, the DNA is TGCGCCAGCAGCCAAGATCCCTTAGCCAAAAACATTCAGTACTTC. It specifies CASSQDPLAKNIQYF.

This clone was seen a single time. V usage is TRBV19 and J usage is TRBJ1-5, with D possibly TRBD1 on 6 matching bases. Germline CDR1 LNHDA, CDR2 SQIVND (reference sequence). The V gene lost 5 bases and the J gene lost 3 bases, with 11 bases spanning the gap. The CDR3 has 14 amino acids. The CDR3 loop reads CASSSRDNNQPQHF. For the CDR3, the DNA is TGTGCCAGTAGTTCTAGGGACAACAATCAGCCCCAGCATTTT.

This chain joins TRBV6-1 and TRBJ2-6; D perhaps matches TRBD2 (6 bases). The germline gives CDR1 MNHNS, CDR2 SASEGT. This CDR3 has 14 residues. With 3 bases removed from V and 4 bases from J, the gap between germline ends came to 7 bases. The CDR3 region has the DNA TGTGCCAGCAGTGAGGGGGGAGGGGCCAACGTCCTGACTTTC. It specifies CASSEGGGANVLTF.

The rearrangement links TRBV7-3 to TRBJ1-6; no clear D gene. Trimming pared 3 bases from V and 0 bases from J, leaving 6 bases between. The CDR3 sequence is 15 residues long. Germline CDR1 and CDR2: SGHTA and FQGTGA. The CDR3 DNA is TGTGCCAGCAGCTTCTCGGGCTCCTATAATTCACCCCTCCACTTT. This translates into CASSFSGSYNSPLHF.

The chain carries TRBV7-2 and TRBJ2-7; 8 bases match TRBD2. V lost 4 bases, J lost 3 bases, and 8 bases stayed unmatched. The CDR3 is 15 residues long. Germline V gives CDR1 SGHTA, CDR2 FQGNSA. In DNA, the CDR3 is TGTGCCAGCAGCTCCGGACTAGCCTACGTCTACGAGCAGTACTTC. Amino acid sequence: CASSSGLAYVYEQYF.

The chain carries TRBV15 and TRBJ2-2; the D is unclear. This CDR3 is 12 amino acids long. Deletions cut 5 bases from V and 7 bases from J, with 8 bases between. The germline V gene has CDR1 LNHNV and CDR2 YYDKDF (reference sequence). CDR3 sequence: CATSGSDGELFF. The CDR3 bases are TGTGCCACCAGCGGCAGCGACGGGGAGCTGTTTTTT.

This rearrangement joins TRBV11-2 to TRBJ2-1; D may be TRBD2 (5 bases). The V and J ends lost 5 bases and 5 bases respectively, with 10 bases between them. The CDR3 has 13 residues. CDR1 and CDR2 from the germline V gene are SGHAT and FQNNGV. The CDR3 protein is CASSLDGNNEQFF. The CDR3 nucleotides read TGTGCCAGCAGCCTGGACGGGAACAATGAGCAGTTCTTC.

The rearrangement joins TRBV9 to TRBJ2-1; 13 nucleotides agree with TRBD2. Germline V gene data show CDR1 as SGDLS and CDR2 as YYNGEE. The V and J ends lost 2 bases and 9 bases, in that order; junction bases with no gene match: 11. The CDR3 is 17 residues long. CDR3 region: CASSVSLLAGGPGEQFF. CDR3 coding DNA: TGTGCCAGCAGCGTCTCCCTACTAGCGGGAGGGCCAGGTGAGCAGTTCTTC.

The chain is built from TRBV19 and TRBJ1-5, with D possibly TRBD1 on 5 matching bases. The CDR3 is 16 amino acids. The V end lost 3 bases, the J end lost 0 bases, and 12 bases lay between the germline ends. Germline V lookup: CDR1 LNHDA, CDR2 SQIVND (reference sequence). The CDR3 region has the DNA TGTGCCAGTAGTATGAGGGGTCGGGATAGCAATCAGCCCCAGCATTTT. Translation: CASSMRGRDSNQPQHF.

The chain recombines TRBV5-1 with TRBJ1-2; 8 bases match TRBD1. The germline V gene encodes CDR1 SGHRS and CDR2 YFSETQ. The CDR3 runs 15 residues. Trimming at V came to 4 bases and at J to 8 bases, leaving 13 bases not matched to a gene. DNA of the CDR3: TGCGCCAGCAGCCTCCTCCCGACAGGGGAGAGAGGCTACACCTTC. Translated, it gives CASSLLPTGERGYTF.

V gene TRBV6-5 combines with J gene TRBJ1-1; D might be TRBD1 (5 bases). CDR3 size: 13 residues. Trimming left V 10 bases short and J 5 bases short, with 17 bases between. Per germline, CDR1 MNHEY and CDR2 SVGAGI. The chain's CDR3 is CATSDKRETEAFF. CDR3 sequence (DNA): TGTGCCACCTCGGACAAGCGAGAGACTGAAGCTTTCTTT.

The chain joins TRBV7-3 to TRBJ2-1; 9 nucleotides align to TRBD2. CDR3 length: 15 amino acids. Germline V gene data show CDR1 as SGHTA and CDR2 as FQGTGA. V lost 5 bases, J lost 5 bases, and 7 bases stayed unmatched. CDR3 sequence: CASSPSGGLHNEQFF. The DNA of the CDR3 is TGTGCCAGCAGCCCCAGCGGGGGGCTTCACAATGAGCAGTTCTTC.

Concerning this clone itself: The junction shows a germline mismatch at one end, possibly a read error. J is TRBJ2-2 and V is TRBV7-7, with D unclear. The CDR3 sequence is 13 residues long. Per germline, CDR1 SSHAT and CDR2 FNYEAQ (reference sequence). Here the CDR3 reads CASSPDVLGELFF. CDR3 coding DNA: TGTGCTAGCAGCCCTGACGTACTCGGGGAGCTGTTTTTT.

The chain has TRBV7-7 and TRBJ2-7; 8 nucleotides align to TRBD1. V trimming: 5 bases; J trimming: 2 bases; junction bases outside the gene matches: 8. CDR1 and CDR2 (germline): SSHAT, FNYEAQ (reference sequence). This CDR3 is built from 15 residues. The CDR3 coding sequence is TGTGCCAGCAGCGCCGGACAGGGTTTGGCCTACGAGCAGTACTTC. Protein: CASSAGQGLAYEQYF.

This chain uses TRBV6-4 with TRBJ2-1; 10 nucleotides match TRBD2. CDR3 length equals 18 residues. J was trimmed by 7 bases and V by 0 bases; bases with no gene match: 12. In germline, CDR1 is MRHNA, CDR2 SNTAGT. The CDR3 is CASSDSSRKAGGGNEQFF. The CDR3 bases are TGTGCCAGCAGTGACTCGTCTAGGAAAGCGGGAGGGGGTAATGAGCAGTTCTTC.

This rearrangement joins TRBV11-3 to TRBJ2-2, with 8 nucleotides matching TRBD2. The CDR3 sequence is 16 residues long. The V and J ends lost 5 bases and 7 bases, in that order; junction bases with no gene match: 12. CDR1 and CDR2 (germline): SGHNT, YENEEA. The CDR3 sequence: CASSTVAGRAVGELFF. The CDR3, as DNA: TGTGCCAGCAGCACCGTTGCCGGGAGGGCCGTCGGGGAGCTGTTTTTT.

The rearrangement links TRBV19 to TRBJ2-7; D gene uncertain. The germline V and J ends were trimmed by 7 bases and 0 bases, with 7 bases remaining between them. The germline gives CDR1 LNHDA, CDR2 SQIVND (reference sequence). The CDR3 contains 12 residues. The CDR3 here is CASTASSYEQYF. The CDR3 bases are TGTGCCAGTACCGCTAGCTCCTACGAGCAGTACTTC.

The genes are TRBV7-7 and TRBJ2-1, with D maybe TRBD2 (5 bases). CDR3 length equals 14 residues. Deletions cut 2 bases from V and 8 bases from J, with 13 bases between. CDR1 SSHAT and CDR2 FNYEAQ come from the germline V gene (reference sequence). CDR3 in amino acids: CASSLHPSNDEQFF. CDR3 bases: TGTGCCAGCAGCTTACATCCTAGCAACGATGAGCAGTTCTTC.

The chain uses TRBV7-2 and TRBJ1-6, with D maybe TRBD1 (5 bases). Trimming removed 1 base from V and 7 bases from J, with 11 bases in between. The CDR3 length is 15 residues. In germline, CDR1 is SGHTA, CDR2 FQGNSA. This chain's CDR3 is CASSLGDVGNSPLHF. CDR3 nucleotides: TGTGCCAGCAGCTTAGGGGACGTGGGGAATTCACCCCTCCACTTT. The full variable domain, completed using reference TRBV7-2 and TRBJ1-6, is GAGVSQSPSNKVTEKGKDVELRCDPISGHTALYWYRQSLGQGLEFLIYFQGNSAPDKSGLPSDRFSAERTGGSVSTLTIQRTQQEDSAVYLCASSLGDVGNSPLHFGNGTRLTVT.

The CDR3 sequence is CASSQDRAGGTGELFF. The CDR3 nucleotides are TGCGCCAGCAGCCAAGATAGGGCGGGAGGAACCGGGGAGCTGTTTTTT. The chain joins TRBV4-3 to TRBJ2-2; 8 bases are a match to TRBD2. Germline-derived CDR1 and CDR2 are LGHNA and YSLEER. Trimming cost V 0 bases and J 5 bases; bases outside gene matches: 5. The CDR3 runs to 16 residues.

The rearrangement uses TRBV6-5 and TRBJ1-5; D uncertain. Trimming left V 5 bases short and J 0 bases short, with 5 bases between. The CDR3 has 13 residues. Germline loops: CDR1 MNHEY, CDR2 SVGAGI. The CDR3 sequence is CASSPYSNQPQHF. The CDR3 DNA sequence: TGTGCCAGCAGTCCGTATAGCAATCAGCCCCAGCATTTT.

The CDR3 reads CASSLRMGAGELFF. CDR3 in DNA: TGCGCCAGCAGCTTGCGGATGGGGGCCGGGGAGCTGTTTTTT. The chain uses TRBV5-1 and TRBJ2-2; D may be TRBD1 or TRBD2 (5 bases each). The CDR3 totals 14 residues. CDR1 is SGHRS, CDR2 YFSETQ, per germline. V shed 1 base and J shed 6 bases, with 10 bases lying between them.

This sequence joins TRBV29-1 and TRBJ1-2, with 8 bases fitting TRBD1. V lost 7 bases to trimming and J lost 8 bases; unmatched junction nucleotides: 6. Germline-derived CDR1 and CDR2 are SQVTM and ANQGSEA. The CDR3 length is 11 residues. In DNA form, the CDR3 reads TGCAGCGCGGCTGGGACAGGCGGCTACACCTTC. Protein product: CSAAGTGGYTF.

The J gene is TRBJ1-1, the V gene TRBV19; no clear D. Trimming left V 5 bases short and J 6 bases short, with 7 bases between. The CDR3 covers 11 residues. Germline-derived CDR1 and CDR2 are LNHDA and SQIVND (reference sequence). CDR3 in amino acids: CASSLAAEAFF. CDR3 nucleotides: TGTGCCAGTAGTTTGGCGGCTGAAGCTTTCTTT. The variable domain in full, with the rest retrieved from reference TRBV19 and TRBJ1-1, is DGGITQSPKYLFRKEGQNVTLSCEQNLNHDAMYWYRQDPGQGLRLIYYSQIVNDFQKGDIAEGYSVSREKKESFPLTVTSAQKNPTAFYLCASSLAAEAFFGQGTRLTVV.

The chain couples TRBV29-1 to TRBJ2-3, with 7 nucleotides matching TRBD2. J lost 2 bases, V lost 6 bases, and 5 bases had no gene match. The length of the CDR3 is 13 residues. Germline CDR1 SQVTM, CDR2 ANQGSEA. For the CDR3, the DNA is TGCAGCGTCGCGGGACTAAACACAGATACGCAGTATTTT. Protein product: CSVAGLNTDTQYF.

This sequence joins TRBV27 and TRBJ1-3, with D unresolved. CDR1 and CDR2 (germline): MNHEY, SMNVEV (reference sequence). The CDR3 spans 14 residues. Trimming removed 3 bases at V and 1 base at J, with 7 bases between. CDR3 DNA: TGTGCCAGCAGTTTCTCGGTATCTGGAAACACCATATATTTT. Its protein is CASSFSVSGNTIYF.

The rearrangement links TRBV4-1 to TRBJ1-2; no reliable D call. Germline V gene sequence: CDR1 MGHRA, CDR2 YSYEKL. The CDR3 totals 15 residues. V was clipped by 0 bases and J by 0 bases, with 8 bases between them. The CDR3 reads CASSQDWGANYGYTF. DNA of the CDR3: TGCGCCAGCAGCCAAGATTGGGGAGCTAACTATGGCTACACCTTC.

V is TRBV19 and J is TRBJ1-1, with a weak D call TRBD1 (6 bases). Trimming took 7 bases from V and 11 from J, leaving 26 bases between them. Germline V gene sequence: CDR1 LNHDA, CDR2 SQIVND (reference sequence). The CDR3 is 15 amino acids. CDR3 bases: TGTGCCAGTAAAAGGAGTGTTTCGGGACAAGGTGGGGCTTTCTTT. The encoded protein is CASKRSVSGQGGAFF.

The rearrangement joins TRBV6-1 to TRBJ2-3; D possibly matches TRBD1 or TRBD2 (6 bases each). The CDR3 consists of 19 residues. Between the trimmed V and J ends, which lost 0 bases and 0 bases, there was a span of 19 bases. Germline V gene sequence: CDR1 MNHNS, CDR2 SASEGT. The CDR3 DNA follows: TGTGCCAGCAGTGAAGCGATGGGGATGGGGGGCATTAGCACAGATACGCAGTATTTT. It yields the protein CASSEAMGMGGISTDTQYF.

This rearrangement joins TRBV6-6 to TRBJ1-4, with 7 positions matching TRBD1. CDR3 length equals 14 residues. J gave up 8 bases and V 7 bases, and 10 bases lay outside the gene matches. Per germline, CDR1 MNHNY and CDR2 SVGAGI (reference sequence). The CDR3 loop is CASIPGQTVEKLFF. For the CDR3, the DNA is TGTGCCAGCATTCCGGGACAGACGGTGGAAAAACTGTTTTTT.

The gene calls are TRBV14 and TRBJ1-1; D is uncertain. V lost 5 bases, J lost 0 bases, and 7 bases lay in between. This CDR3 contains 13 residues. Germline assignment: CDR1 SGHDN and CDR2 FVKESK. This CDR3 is CASSMHLNTEAFF. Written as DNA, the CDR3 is TGTGCCAGCAGCATGCATCTGAACACTGAAGCTTTCTTT.